Following are 30 T cell receptor beta chains from one sample sequenced in a study of identical twins. MiXCR was run by TCRdb on the 5' RACE reads, yielding one entry per CDR3 protein. The table records 690,000 or so distinct CDR3 sequences, 8.6% of them present only once. The same sample was also studied in work on yellow fever vaccine responses in identical twins.

Sequenced sample: PBMCs. These receptors were collected from a woman aged 18-29 years in good health.

The chain recombines TRBV28 with TRBJ2-7; tentatively, D is TRBD2 (6 bases). Deletions cut 1 base from V and 4 bases from J, with 11 bases between. In germline, CDR1 is MDHEN, CDR2 SYDVKM. The CDR3 consists of 14 residues. CDR3 sequence (DNA): TGTGCCAGCAGTTTATTTCAGGCGGGGTACGAGCAGTACTTC. Its protein product is CASSLFQAGYEQYF. The complete variable domain, with remaining parts taken from reference TRBV28 and TRBJ2-7, reads DVKVTQSSRYLVKRTGEKVFLECVQDMDHENMFWYRQDPGLGLRLIYFSYDVKMKEKGDIPEGYSVSREKKERFSLILESASTNQTSMYLCASSLFQAGYEQYFGPGTRLTVT.

The sample holds a few counts of this clonotype. V gene TRBV5-6 combines with J gene TRBJ2-1; tentatively, D is TRBD1 (5 bases). In germline, CDR1 is SGHDT, CDR2 YYEEEE. Trimming removed 3 bases from V and 3 bases from J, with 13 bases in between. This CDR3 spans 15 amino acids. This CDR3 is CASSSWGSIYNEQFF. The CDR3 nucleotides read TGTGCCAGCAGCTCCTGGGGCTCGATCTACAATGAGCAGTTCTTC.

The chain combines TRBV7-9 with TRBJ1-3; D gene ambiguous. Germline V gene sequence: CDR1 SEHNR, CDR2 FQNEAQ (reference sequence). The CDR3 sequence is 17 residues long. The V end lost 2 bases, the J end lost 0 bases, and 14 bases lay between the germline ends. As DNA, the CDR3 is TGTGCCAGCAGCTTATTTTCATGGGAAGACTCTGGAAACACCATATATTTT. Translation gives CASSLFSWEDSGNTIYF.

This clonotype was observed a few times. The chain joins TRBV28 to TRBJ2-4, with no clear D. V lost 5 bases and J lost 0, with 8 bases in between. The length of the CDR3 is 14 residues. Germline CDR1 is MDHEN and CDR2 is SYDVKM. CDR3 coding DNA: TGTGCCAGCAGTCCTGACTTAGCCAAAAACATTCAGTACTTC. Amino acids: CASSPDLAKNIQYF.

This rearrangement joins TRBV12-3 or TRBV12-4 to TRBJ1-2; weak D call: TRBD1 (5 bases). The CDR3 runs to 14 residues. Deletions cut 6 bases from V and 6 bases from J, with 17 bases between. CDR3 sequence reads: CASSRLAGGDGYTF. CDR3 coding DNA: TGTGCCAGCAGCCGCCTAGCGGGAGGGGATGGCTACACCTTC.

The V gene is TRBV20-1, the J gene TRBJ2-5, with D hard to call. The ends were cut back, 5 bases at V and 2 bases at J, with 15 bases in the middle. The CDR3 has 14 amino acids. Germline CDR1 DFQATT, CDR2 SNEGSKA (reference sequence). The CDR3: CSAGTTGKQETQYF. Written as DNA, the CDR3 is TGCAGTGCTGGTACGACTGGAAAACAAGAGACCCAGTACTTC.

This clonotype was detected ten times or more. The chain combines TRBV6-5 with TRBJ1-5; TRBD1 matches at 11 bases. From germline, CDR1 is MNHEY and CDR2 SVGAGI. V was pared by 4 bases and J by 6 bases, with 5 bases of the junction left unmatched. This CDR3 has 15 amino acids. CDR3 DNA: TGTGCCAGCAGTTCGGACAGGGGGCTTGTTCAGCCCCAGCATTTT. As protein: CASSSDRGLVQPQHF.

This clonotype has more than one count but fewer than ten. The V call is TRBV12-3 or TRBV12-4, the J call TRBJ2-1; 10 nucleotides agree with TRBD1. The length of the CDR3 is 16 residues. V lost 5 bases and J lost 6; bases outside the gene matches: 10. CDR3 amino acids: CASSPPRDRGGNEQFF. The DNA for the CDR3 is TGTGCCAGCAGTCCCCCGAGGGACAGGGGCGGCAATGAGCAGTTCTTC.

This clonotype was seen more than once but under ten times. This chain uses TRBV5-1 with TRBJ2-2; TRBD2 aligns across 11 bases. This CDR3 spans 16 amino acids. Germline V lookup: CDR1 SGHRS, CDR2 YFSETQ. Trimming cost V 3 bases and J 4 bases; bases outside gene matches: 5. The CDR3 reads CASSWALAGVTGELFF. The DNA for the CDR3 is TGCGCCAGCAGCTGGGCACTAGCGGGAGTCACCGGGGAGCTGTTTTTT.

This chain uses TRBV2 with TRBJ2-5; D unresolved. This CDR3 spans 13 amino acids. Trimming cost V 6 bases and J 1 base, with 9 bases left between them. From germline, CDR1 is SNHLY and CDR2 FYNNEI. The CDR3 spells CASRDTIQETQYF. The CDR3 DNA sequence: TGTGCCAGCAGAGACACAATCCAAGAGACCCAGTACTTC.

Ten or more counts support this clonotype. The V call is TRBV12-3 or TRBV12-4, the J call TRBJ2-1; no clear D gene. The length of the CDR3 is 14 residues. V shed 1 base and J shed 7 bases, with 11 bases lying between them. In nucleotides, the CDR3 is TGTGCCAGCAGTTTAGGACCCGGAAAGAATGAGCAGTTCTTC. This encodes CASSLGPGKNEQFF.

This clonotype occurred a few times. J is TRBJ2-7 and V is TRBV4-1, with TRBD1 matching 11 bases. V was clipped by 1 base and J by 6 bases; unmatched bases: 8. Germline V gene lookup returns CDR1 MGHRA and CDR2 YSYEKL. This CDR3 contains 16 residues. The CDR3 sequence: CASSQGTGTGGFEQYF. The CDR3 DNA sequence: TGCGCCAGCAGCCAAGGAACCGGGACAGGGGGTTTCGAGCAGTACTTC.

The table lists this clonotype with a few counts. This chain uses TRBV4-2 with TRBJ2-4, with D unresolved. The germline V gene encodes CDR1 LGHNA and CDR2 YNFKEQ. V was clipped by 1 base and J by 4 bases, with 14 bases between them. The CDR3 runs 16 residues. The CDR3 nucleotides are TGTGCCAGCAGCCAAGTGGATATAGGACCTAAAAACATTCAGTACTTC. Its protein product is CASSQVDIGPKNIQYF.

There are many counts of this clonotype. V is TRBV5-1 and J is TRBJ2-1, with TRBD1 matching over 9 bases. Germline loops: CDR1 SGHRS, CDR2 YFSETQ. The CDR3 runs to 13 residues. Trimming at V came to 4 bases and at J to 5 bases, leaving 1 base not matched to a gene. The CDR3 protein is CASSGQGNNEQFF. CDR3 DNA sequence: TGCGCCAGCAGCGGACAGGGGAACAATGAGCAGTTCTTC.

The sample holds a few counts of this clonotype. Compared with germline, one end of the junction differs, possibly owing to a read error. V and J are TRBV7-7 and TRBJ2-1; a possible D gene is TRBD2 (6 bases). CDR1 is SSHAT, CDR2 FNYEAQ, per germline (reference sequence). The length of the CDR3 is 15 residues. CDR3 in DNA: TGTGCTAGCAGCCGCCGGACTACCTCCTACAATGAGCAGTTCTTC. It specifies CASSRRTTSYNEQFF.

This sequence joins TRBV12-3 or TRBV12-4 and TRBJ1-1; D not certain. V was shortened by 1 base and J by 7 bases, with 4 bases between the two germline ends. This CDR3 is built from 11 residues. CDR3 region: CASSLGNEAFF. CDR3 nucleotide sequence: TGTGCCAGCAGTTTAGGAAATGAAGCTTTCTTT.

Here the CDR3 reads CASSVVLCGGREVVGETQYF. DNA of the CDR3: TGTGCCAGCAGCGTAGTCCTGTGTGGGGGGCGCGAGGTGGTTGGAGAGACCCAGTACTTC. The chain is built from TRBV9 and TRBJ2-5; D tentatively fits TRBD1 or TRBD2 (6 bases each). V was shortened by 0 bases and J by 4 bases, with 28 bases between the two germline ends. CDR3 length: 20 amino acids. The germline V gene encodes CDR1 SGDLS and CDR2 YYNGEE. The full variable domain, completed using reference TRBV9 and TRBJ2-5, is DSGVTQTPKHLITATGQRVTLRCSPRSGDLSVYWYQQSLDQGLQFLIQYYNGEERAKGNILERFSAQQFPDLHSELNLSSLELGDSALYFCASSVVLCGGREVVGETQYFGPGTRLLVL.

This clonotype has a handful of counts. This chain links TRBV30 with TRBJ2-1, with D maybe TRBD2 (6 bases). The germline V gene has CDR1 GTSNPN and CDR2 SVGIG (reference sequence). The ends were cut back, 0 bases at V and 9 bases at J, with 18 bases in the middle. The CDR3 has 15 amino acids. The CDR3 DNA sequence: TGTGCCTGGAGTGTACAACGCGGGAAGCTCGGTGAGCAGTTCTTC. Protein sequence: CAWSVQRGKLGEQFF.

This clonotype was recorded a few times. A junction boundary mismatches the germline segment, possibly from a read error. This chain connects TRBV7-7 to TRBJ2-7; 7 bases are shared with TRBD1. The CDR3 extends over 14 amino acids. Germline V gives CDR1 SSHAT, CDR2 FNYEAQ (reference sequence). The CDR3 here is CASSPEQGSYEQYF. CDR3 sequence (DNA): TGTGCTAGCAGCCCGGAACAGGGGTCCTACGAGCAGTACTTC.

In regard to this clonotype: At one boundary the junction diverges from the germline segment, which might be a read error. V and J are TRBV18 and TRBJ2-5, with 7 nucleotides matching TRBD2. Germline assignment: CDR1 KGHSH and CDR2 LQKENI. This CDR3 spans 15 amino acids. The CDR3 DNA is TGTGCCAGCTCACCATTTCCTAGCGGACAAGAGACCCAGCACTTC. Translated: CASSPFPSGQETQHF.

This chain links TRBV6-5 with TRBJ1-1; a possible D gene is TRBD1 (5 bases). Germline CDR1 MNHEY, CDR2 SVGAGI. Between the trimmed V and J ends, which lost 3 bases and 0 bases, there was a span of 11 bases. This CDR3 is built from 15 residues. This CDR3 is CASSYLQGMNTEAFF. In DNA form, the CDR3 reads TGTGCCAGCAGTTATTTGCAGGGTATGAACACTGAAGCTTTCTTT.

The table lists this clonotype with a few counts. This sequence joins TRBV12-3 or TRBV12-4 and TRBJ2-2; possibly TRBD2 for D (6 bases). This CDR3 has 13 residues. Trimming stripped 10 bases from V and 0 bases from J, with 9 bases between. CDR3 residues: CATRGTNTGELFF. In nucleotides, the CDR3 is TGTGCCACTCGGGGGACGAACACCGGGGAGCTGTTTTTT.

V usage is TRBV14 and J usage is TRBJ1-1; a weak D match, TRBD1 (5 bases). Germline CDR1 SGHDN, CDR2 FVKESK. The CDR3 runs to 13 residues. Deletions cut 5 bases from V and 7 bases from J, with 14 bases between. Here the CDR3 reads CASSYGDLGEAFF. The CDR3 DNA reads TGTGCCAGCAGCTACGGGGACCTGGGTGAAGCTTTCTTT.

The J gene is TRBJ2-5, the V gene TRBV10-2; no definite D call. Germline CDR1 reads WSHSY; CDR2 reads SAAADI. The CDR3 runs to 17 residues. Trimming stripped 3 bases from V and 5 bases from J, with 22 bases between. CDR3 DNA: TGCGCCAGCAGTGATCCTCAAAGAGGCTACGTGGGGGAGACCCAGTACTTC. The encoded protein is CASSDPQRGYVGETQYF.

This clonotype was seen only a few times. The chain is built from TRBV6-6 and TRBJ2-7; unclear D gene. The germline CDR1 and CDR2 sequences are MNHNY and SVGAGI (reference sequence). With 5 bases removed from V and 7 bases from J, the gap between germline ends came to 9 bases. CDR3 length: 11 residues. CDR3 residues: CASSRAWEQYF. The CDR3 DNA reads as TGTGCCAGCAGTCGGGCCTGGGAGCAGTACTTC.

This clonotype came up a few times. The chain employs TRBV29-1 and TRBJ1-5; D gene ambiguous. This CDR3 comprises 14 residues. Deletions cut 4 bases from V and 0 bases from J, with 10 bases between. From germline, CDR1 is SQVTM and CDR2 ANQGSEA. Here the CDR3 reads CSVVFADSNQPQHF. As DNA, the CDR3 is TGCAGCGTTGTATTTGCGGATAGCAATCAGCCCCAGCATTTT. The complete variable domain, with remaining parts taken from reference TRBV29-1 and TRBJ1-5, reads SAVISQKPSRDICQRGTSLTIQCQVDSQVTMMFWYRQQPGQSLTLIATANQGSEATYESGFVIDKFPISRPNLTFSTLTVSNMSPEDSSIYLCSVVFADSNQPQHFGDGTRLSIL.

This clonotype was counted between two and nine times. The rearrangement links TRBV14 to TRBJ1-4, with no clear D. Trimming took off 4 bases at V and 2 bases at J, with 11 bases between the two ends. Germline assignment: CDR1 SGHDN and CDR2 FVKESK. This CDR3 comprises 15 residues. The CDR3: CASSRVKGTNEKLFF. DNA for the CDR3: TGTGCCAGCAGCCGCGTTAAAGGCACTAATGAAAAACTGTTTTTT.

This clonotype was recorded at least ten times. The chain combines TRBV12-3 or TRBV12-4 with TRBJ2-2; D is undetermined. Trimming left V 7 bases short and J 7 bases short, with 13 bases between. The CDR3 extends over 13 amino acids. In DNA, the CDR3 is TGTGCCAGCAACCTATACCAGGACGGGGAGCTGTTTTTT. Translated: CASNLYQDGELFF.

There are a few counts of this clonotype. This sequence joins TRBV2 and TRBJ2-1; TRBD1 might be the D (5 bases). The ends were cut back, 3 bases at V and 7 bases at J, with 10 bases in the middle. CDR3 size: 13 residues. The V gene's germline CDR1 is SNHLY and CDR2 FYNNEI. CDR3: CASSDVGANEQFF. CDR3 bases: TGTGCCAGCAGTGATGTAGGGGCGAATGAGCAGTTCTTC.

This clonotype was seen ten or more times. The chain links TRBV7-2 to TRBJ1-2, with 10 bases aligning to TRBD1. With 5 bases clipped from V and 4 bases from J, the junction kept 4 bases outside the gene matches. Germline V gene sequence: CDR1 SGHTA, CDR2 FQGNSA. The CDR3 extends over 14 amino acids. CDR3 amino acids: CASSPGQGFYGYTF. In DNA form, the CDR3 reads TGTGCCAGCAGCCCGGGACAGGGGTTCTATGGCTACACCTTC.